This T cell receptor (beta chain) comes out of a study of cytomegalovirus exposure and HLA in healthy donors. The PCR employed 60 Vbeta primers together with 13 Jbeta primers. TCRdb keeps only in-frame clones here, not all; method: immunoSEQ multiplex PCR. This sample has some 200,000 clones, with about two thirds found just once. Germline lookup yields CDR1 SQVTM and CDR2 ANQGSEA. The CDR3 spans 14 residues. With V trimmed by 7 bases and J by 4 bases, 8 bases remained unmatched. The chain recombines TRBV29-1 with TRBJ2-2; 8 nucleotides line up with TRBD2. This receptor was taken from a man aged 35 to 55 in good health and CMV-seropositive. Sequencing was performed on PBMCs. As DNA, the CDR3 is TGCAGCGCCGGAGGGACTAGGACCACCGGGGAGCTGTTTTTT. Translating it yields CSAGGTRTTGELFF.